This T cell receptor (beta chain) was identified in a study of blood T cell repertoires in COVID-19. Original data processing: Estimates of nucleated cell counts were drawn from the amplification of reference gene primers. Assay: immunoSEQ multiplex PCR; the TCRdb copy retains only in-frame clones and omits some. Clone size and V and J calls were adopted from that table, with D and trimming inferred from the DNA. The sample includes over 120,000 clones, more than 70% of them seen just once. Trimming pared 3 bases from V and 13 bases from J, leaving 12 bases between. The CDR3 totals 13 residues. The germline V gene has CDR1 KGHDR and CDR2 SFDVKD.

The J gene is TRBJ1-6, the V gene TRBV24-1, with D unresolved. The sequence derives from a human donor in a cohort sampled during active COVID-19. Sequenced: peripheral blood. The CDR3 DNA follows: TGTGCCACCAGTGATAGACGCGGCGGGCCCCTCCACTTT. This translates into CATSDRRGGPLHF.